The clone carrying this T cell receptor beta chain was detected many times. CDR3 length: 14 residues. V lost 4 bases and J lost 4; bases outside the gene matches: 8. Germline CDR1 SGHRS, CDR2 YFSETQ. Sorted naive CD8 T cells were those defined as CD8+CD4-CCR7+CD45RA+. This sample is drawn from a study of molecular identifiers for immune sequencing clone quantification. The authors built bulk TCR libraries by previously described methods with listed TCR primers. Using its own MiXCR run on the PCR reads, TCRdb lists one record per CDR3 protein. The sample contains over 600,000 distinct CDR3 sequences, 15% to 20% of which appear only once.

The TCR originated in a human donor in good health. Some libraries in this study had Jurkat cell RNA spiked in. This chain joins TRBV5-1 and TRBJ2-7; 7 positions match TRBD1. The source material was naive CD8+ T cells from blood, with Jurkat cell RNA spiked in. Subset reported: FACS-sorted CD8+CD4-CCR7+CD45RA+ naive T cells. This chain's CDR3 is CASSTRDSTYEQYF. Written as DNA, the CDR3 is TGCGCCAGCAGCACCCGGGACAGTACATACGAGCAGTACTTC.